This T cell receptor beta chain was sequenced during a study of cytomegalovirus exposure and HLA in healthy donors. 13 Jbeta primers and 60 Vbeta primers were used for the PCR. Libraries were prepared by immunoSEQ multiplex PCR; TCRdb keeps only in-frame clonotypes and omits some of them. Of 150,000 to 200,000 clones listed, over 75% are singletons. The sample was PBMCs. The clonotype was recovered from a man aged 18 to 30 in good health and CMV-seronegative.

The CDR3: CASSLDRGSYEQYF. The CDR3 DNA follows: TGTGCCAGCAGTTTAGACAGGGGGTCTTACGAGCAGTACTTC. V is TRBV27 and J is TRBJ2-7, with 9 bases aligning to TRBD1. Germline lookup yields CDR1 MNHEY and CDR2 SMNVEV (reference sequence). V was pared by 2 bases and J by 4 bases, with 3 bases of the junction left unmatched. This CDR3 contains 14 residues.